This TCR beta chain was retrieved from a study of brain metastases from non-small cell lung cancer. Here immunoSEQ multiplex PCR was the method, and the copy in TCRdb shows in-frame clones only, minus some. This table has over 2,000 clones, 85% to 90% appearing once. The V gene lost 6 bases and the J gene lost 3 bases, with 17 bases spanning the gap. From germline, CDR1 is SNHLY and CDR2 FYNNEI. The CDR3 is 15 residues long. The TCR sequence derives from a donor at least 40 years old with non-small cell lung cancer. The specimen sequenced was tumor-adjacent normal tissue. The chain uses TRBV2 and TRBJ1-1; weak D call: TRBD1 (6 bases). The CDR3 DNA reads TGTGCCAGCAGGCCGTCCAGGGGAGTGGACACTGAAGCTTTCTTT. Its translation is CASRPSRGVDTEAFF.